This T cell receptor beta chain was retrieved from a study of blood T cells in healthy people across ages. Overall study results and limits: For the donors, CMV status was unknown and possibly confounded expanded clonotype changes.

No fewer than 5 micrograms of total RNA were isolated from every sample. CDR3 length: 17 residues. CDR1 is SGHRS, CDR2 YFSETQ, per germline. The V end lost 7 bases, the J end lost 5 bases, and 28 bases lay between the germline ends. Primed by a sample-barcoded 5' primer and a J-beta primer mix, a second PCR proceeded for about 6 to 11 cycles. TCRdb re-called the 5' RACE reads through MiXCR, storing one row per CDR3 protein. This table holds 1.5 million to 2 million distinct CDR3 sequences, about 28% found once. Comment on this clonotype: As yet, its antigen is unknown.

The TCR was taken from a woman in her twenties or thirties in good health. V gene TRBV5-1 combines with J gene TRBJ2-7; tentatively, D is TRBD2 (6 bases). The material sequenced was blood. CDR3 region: CASDLGRLVPNSHEQYF. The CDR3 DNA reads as TGCGCCAGCGACTTGGGTCGACTAGTCCCGAATTCCCACGAGCAGTACTTC.